The entry below describes one T cell receptor beta chain. V dropped 3 bases and J dropped 3 bases, with 10 bases sitting between them. This CDR3 has 13 amino acids. Germline V gene lookup returns CDR1 SQVTM and CDR2 ANQGSEA. The data were produced by immunoSEQ multiplex PCR, yet TCRdb's version contains in-frame clones alone and is incomplete. The sample lists 86,000 or so clones, around 96% occurring once. The data were taken from a study of blood T cell repertoires in COVID-19. This receptor was taken from a human donor with active COVID-19. The donor label of this sample is uncertain. This chain uses TRBV29-1 with TRBJ2-3; D is possibly TRBD2 (5 bases). The material sequenced was peripheral blood. CDR3 region: CSVDAGRTDTQYF. CDR3 nucleotide sequence: TGCAGCGTTGATGCGGGTCGAACAGATACGCAGTATTTT.